The 10 T cell receptor beta chains listed next were all sequenced from one sample in a study of OX40 agonist ivuxolimab in advanced cancers. Profiling relied on immunoSEQ multiplex PCR, and the TCRdb table lists in-frame clones only, not all of them. Here the sample spans about 26,000 clones, over 60% being singletons. Specimen: CD4+ or CD8+ T cells sorted from blood, collected in a trial of the OX40 agonist ivuxolimab. All receptors come from an adult with an advanced solid tumor such as melanoma, head and neck, liver or kidney cancer.

The chain employs TRBV25-1 and TRBJ1-1; a weak D match, TRBD1 (5 bases). The germline V and J ends were trimmed by 3 bases and 1 base, with 9 bases remaining between them. The CDR3 is made up of 14 amino acids. Per the germline V gene, CDR1 is MGHDK and CDR2 is SYGVNS. Here the CDR3 reads CASSDQGKNTEAFF. CDR3 bases: TGTGCCAGCAGTGATCAGGGAAAGAACACTGAAGCTTTCTTT.

The gene calls are TRBV19 and TRBJ2-7; a possible D gene is TRBD1 (5 bases). The V gene lost 8 bases and the J gene lost 5 bases, with 25 bases spanning the gap. CDR1 LNHDA and CDR2 SQIVND come from the germline V gene (reference sequence). The CDR3 consists of 16 residues. The CDR3 region has the DNA TGTGCCAGTCCACAGGCCCTGGCGGCCCTTCTCAACGAGCAGTACTTC. It encodes CASPQALAALLNEQYF.

Comment on this clone: The junction shows a germline mismatch at one end, possibly a read error. The V call is TRBV7-3, the J call TRBJ2-1; D is unresolved. The CDR3 is made up of 13 amino acids. Germline-derived CDR1 and CDR2 are SGHTA and FQGTGA. This chain's CDR3 is CASSLTADNEQFF. The CDR3 DNA follows: TGTGCCAGCAGTTTAACTGCCGACAATGAGCAGTTCTTC.

The chain uses TRBV5-1 and TRBJ1-5; TRBD1 might be the D (6 bases). Looked up from germline, CDR1 is SGHRS and CDR2 is YFSETQ. The CDR3 has 16 residues. V lost 1 base and J lost 1, with 12 bases in between. CDR3 DNA sequence: TGCGCCAGCAGCTTGTTCCCAGGGACAAGCAATCAGCCCCAGCATTTT. Amino acid sequence: CASSLFPGTSNQPQHF.

This clone has just one count. The V call is TRBV9, the J call TRBJ2-5; no clear D gene. The CDR3 length is 14 residues. Deletions cut 0 bases from V and 7 bases from J, with 13 bases between. Looked up from germline, CDR1 is SGDLS and CDR2 is YYNGEE. CDR3 protein: CASSVGSGDGTQYF. The CDR3 DNA reads as TGTGCCAGCAGCGTAGGTAGTGGTGACGGGACCCAGTACTTC.

This clone has a handful of counts. J is TRBJ1-5 and V is TRBV27; TRBD1 might be the D (5 bases). Germline CDR1 is MNHEY and CDR2 is SMNVEV (reference sequence). The CDR3 consists of 17 residues. Trimming pared 2 bases from V and 1 base from J, leaving 15 bases between. The CDR3 nucleotides are TGTGCCAGCAGTTTACGGGGGGAGTTCGACAGCAATCAGCCCCAGCATTTT. It translates to CASSLRGEFDSNQPQHF.

This sequence joins TRBV27 and TRBJ2-5; 8 bases are shared with TRBD2. The CDR3 runs to 14 residues. Germline loops: CDR1 MNHEY, CDR2 SMNVEV (reference sequence). Unmatched junction bases numbered 8, after V lost 4 bases and J lost 7 bases. CDR3 protein: CASSWSGGGWTQYF. The CDR3 DNA sequence: TGTGCCAGCAGTTGGTCCGGGGGGGGCTGGACCCAGTACTTC.

This clone was observed a few times. The V and J genes are TRBV11-2 and TRBJ1-4; no clear D gene. This CDR3 spans 14 amino acids. In germline, CDR1 is SGHAT, CDR2 FQNNGV. Trimming left V 5 bases short and J 4 bases short, with 11 bases between. The CDR3 sequence is CASSLQSGNEKLFF. The CDR3 region has the DNA TGTGCCAGCAGCCTCCAGAGTGGTAATGAAAAACTGTTTTTT.

The chain uses TRBV4-2 and TRBJ2-3, with D unresolved. Germline V gene sequence: CDR1 LGHNA, CDR2 YNFKEQ. This CDR3 has 10 amino acids. Trimming cost V 8 bases and J 1 base, with 1 base left between them. CDR3 nucleotides: TGTGCCAGCGGCACAGATACGCAGTATTTT. This encodes CASGTDTQYF.

This clone was counted once. This chain links TRBV5-1 with TRBJ2-5, with no clear D. V dropped 0 bases and J dropped 1 base, with 7 bases sitting between them. This CDR3 contains 14 residues. Germline V gene sequence: CDR1 SGHRS, CDR2 YFSETQ. CDR3 nucleotides: TGCGCCAGCAGCTTGGGAGTGTCCCAAGAGACCCAGTACTTC. Amino acid sequence: CASSLGVSQETQYF.